This T cell receptor beta chain was identified in a study of neurological immune-mediated disorders. Turning to the study itself: Multiple sclerosis patients numbered approximately 35, with some 31 relapsing-remitting and 3 secondary progressive.

Germline assignment: CDR1 MDHEN and CDR2 SYDVKM. The CDR3 totals 13 residues. V shed 8 bases and J shed 1 base, with 10 bases lying between them. This clonotype is termed medium-sized. Antigen specificity is unknown. The study's findings and limits: While HTLV-1-associated myelopathy showed the greatest TCR clonal expansion, multiple sclerosis showed the least, falling below healthy controls.

Synthesis of cDNA was accomplished via 5'RACE employing 10-nucleotide random UMIs. Via MiXCR, TCRdb re-called the 5' RACE reads, giving one row per CDR3 protein. Seen here are tens of thousands of distinct CDR3 sequences, more than 2% observed once, and the top ten hold nearly 2.5%. The TCR comes from a man in his fifties or sixties with multiple sclerosis. The sequenced material came from PBMCs. This chain uses TRBV28 with TRBJ2-3, with D unresolved. Here the CDR3 reads CASGDSGTDTQYF. For the CDR3, the DNA is TGTGCCAGCGGTGACTCGGGCACAGATACGCAGTATTTT.